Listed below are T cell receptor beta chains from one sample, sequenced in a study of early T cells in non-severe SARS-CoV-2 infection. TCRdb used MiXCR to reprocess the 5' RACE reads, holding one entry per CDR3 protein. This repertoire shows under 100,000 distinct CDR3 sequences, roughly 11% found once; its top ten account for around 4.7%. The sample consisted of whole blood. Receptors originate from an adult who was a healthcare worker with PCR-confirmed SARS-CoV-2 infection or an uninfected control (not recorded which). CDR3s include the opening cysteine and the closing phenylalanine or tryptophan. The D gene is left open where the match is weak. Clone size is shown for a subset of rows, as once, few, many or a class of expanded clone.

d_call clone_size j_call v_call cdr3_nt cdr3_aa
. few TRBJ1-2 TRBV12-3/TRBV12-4 TGTGCCAGCAGTTTAGCGCTGCCAGGTTTTTTGGATGGCTACACCTTC CASSLALPGFLDGYTF
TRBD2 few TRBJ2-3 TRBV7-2 TGTGCCAGCACCTACGGGGTAGCGGGGGATACGCAGTATTTT CASTYGVAGDTQYF
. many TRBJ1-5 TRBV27 TGTGCCAGCAGTAACTGGGGGAACCAGCCCCAGCATTTT CASSNWGNQPQHF
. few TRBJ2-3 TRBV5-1 TGCGCCAGCAGCTTTCGGCAGACCCCAGATACGCAGTATTTT CASSFRQTPDTQYF
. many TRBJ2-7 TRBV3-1 TGTGCCAGCAGCCCAGGCAGCTCCTACGAGCAGTACTTC CASSPGSSYEQYF
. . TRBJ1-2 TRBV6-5 TGTGCCAGCAGGAGGGCTAACTATGGCTACACCTTC CASRRANYGYTF
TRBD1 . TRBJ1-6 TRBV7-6 TGTGCCAGCAGCTCCGGACAGGGAGGCTATTCACCCCTCCACTTT CASSSGQGGYSPLHF
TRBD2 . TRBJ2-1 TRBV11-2 TGTGCCAGCAGCCTAGCGGGAACAGCCTACAATGAGCAGTTCTTC CASSLAGTAYNEQFF
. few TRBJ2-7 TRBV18 TGTGCCAGCTCACCAATCCAACTGAGCTCCTACGAGCAGTACTTC CASSPIQLSSYEQYF
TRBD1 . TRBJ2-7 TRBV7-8 TGTGCCAGCAGCTCACGGACAGGGGTTTCCTACGAGCAGTACTTC CASSSRTGVSYEQYF
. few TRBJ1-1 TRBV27 TGTGCCAGCCGTTTCCTTCCGGGAGAAGAGCACACTGAAGCTTTCTTT CASRFLPGEEHTEAFF
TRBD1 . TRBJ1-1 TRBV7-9 TGTGCCAGCAGCTTACCACAGGGGAGGGCTGAAGCTTTCTTT CASSLPQGRAEAFF
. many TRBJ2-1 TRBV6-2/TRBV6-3 TGTGCCAGCACTTCTCGTCGGACCGTTAGGGGTGATGAGCAGTTCTTC CASTSRRTVRGDEQFF
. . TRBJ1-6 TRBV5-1 TGCGCCAGCAGCCGAACGGGGGCGGTTTCACCCCTCCACTTT CASSRTGAVSPLHF
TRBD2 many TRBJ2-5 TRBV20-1 TGCAGTGCTGCCCCCTCTAACGTAGCGGGGCACCAGGAGACCCAGTACTTC CSAAPSNVAGHQETQYF
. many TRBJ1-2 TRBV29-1 TGCAGCGTTGAAGTGGCTACATCGGAGAGTGGCTACACCTTC CSVEVATSESGYTF
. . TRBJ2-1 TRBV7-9 TGTGCCAGCAGCCTCCGGAAATCTTCCTACAATGAGCAGTTCTTC CASSLRKSSYNEQFF
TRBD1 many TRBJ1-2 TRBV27 TGTGCCAGCAGTTCGCCTCCTGGGACAGGGGGCTTCTATGGCTACACCTTC CASSSPPGTGGFYGYTF
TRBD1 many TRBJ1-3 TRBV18 TGTGCCAGCTCACTCAGCCCGGGACAGAAGGCTGAAAACACCATATATTTT CASSLSPGQKAENTIYF
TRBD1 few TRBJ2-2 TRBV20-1 TGCAGTGCTCAGGACAGGGCGGCTAGGGAGCTGTTTTTT CSAQDRAARELFF
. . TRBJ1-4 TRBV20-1 TGCAGTGCTATCAGGACAACTAATGAAAAACTGTTTTTT CSAIRTTNEKLFF
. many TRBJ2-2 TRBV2 TGTGCCAGCAGGGGACAGAACACCGGGGAGCTGTTTTTT CASRGQNTGELFF
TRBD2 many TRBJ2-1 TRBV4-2 TGTGCCAGCAGCCAGAGGACTAGCGACGATGAGCAGTTCTTC CASSQRTSDDEQFF
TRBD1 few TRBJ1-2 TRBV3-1 TGTGCCAGCAGCCAAGATATCCAGGGGGCGCGAGGATATGGCTACACCTTC CASSQDIQGARGYGYTF
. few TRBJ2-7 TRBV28 TGTGCCAGCAGTTCTGTGGGGTACGAGCAGTACTTC CASSSVGYEQYF
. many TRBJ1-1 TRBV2 TGTGCCAGCAGTGTCTTTACAGGGCTAGTCACTGAAGCTTTCTTT CASSVFTGLVTEAFF
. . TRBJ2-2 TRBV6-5 TGTGCCAGCAGTCCTTCTCGGAATTTCGCGAACACCGGGGAGCTGTTTTTT CASSPSRNFANTGELFF
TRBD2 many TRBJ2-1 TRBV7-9 TGTGCCAGCAGCCCAAGGACGGCTAGCGGGGAGGATGAGCAGTTCTTC CASSPRTASGEDEQFF
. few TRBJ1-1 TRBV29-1 TGCAGCGTTGAAGATACCCAGGGGACTGAAGCTTTCTTT CSVEDTQGTEAFF
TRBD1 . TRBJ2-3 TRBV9 TGTGCCAGCAGCGTAGGCAGGGGGAACACAGATACGCAGTATTTT CASSVGRGNTDTQYF
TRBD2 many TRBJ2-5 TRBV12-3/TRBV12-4 TGTGCCAGCAGCCTGGCAGCGGGAGTGGAGACCCAGTACTTC CASSLAAGVETQYF
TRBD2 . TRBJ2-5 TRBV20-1 TGCAGTGTTATACCGGGACTAGCGGGTCCGACCCAGTACTTC CSVIPGLAGPTQYF
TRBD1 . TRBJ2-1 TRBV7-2 TGTGCCAGCAGCTCCCGGGACAGGGGGTCCAATGAGCAGTTCTTC CASSSRDRGSNEQFF
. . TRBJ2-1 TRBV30 TGTGCCTGGAGTGTAACCAGCCACAATGAGCAGTTCTTC CAWSVTSHNEQFF
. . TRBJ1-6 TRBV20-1 TGCAGTGCTAGAGAGCCTGGGATCCTTGCTGCCCACTTT CSAREPGILAAHF
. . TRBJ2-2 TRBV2 TGTGCCAGCAGCCTAGCGCCCGGGGAGCTGTTTTTT CASSLAPGELFF
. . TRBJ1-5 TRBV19 TGTGCCAGTAGTCCGACAGGTTTCAATCAGCCCCAGCATTTT CASSPTGFNQPQHF
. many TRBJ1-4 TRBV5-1 TGCGCCAGCAGCAGGGGAACTAATGAAAAACTGTTTTTT CASSRGTNEKLFF
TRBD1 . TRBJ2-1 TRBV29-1 TGCAGCATCGGGACAGGTCGTTTGGTTAATGAGCAGTTCTTC CSIGTGRLVNEQFF
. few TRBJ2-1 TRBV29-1 TGCAGCTCCTACTCCTACAATGAGCAGTTCTTC CSSYSYNEQFF
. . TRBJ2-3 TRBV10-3 TGTGCCGGCGGAACTAGCACAGATACGCAGTATTTT CAGGTSTDTQYF
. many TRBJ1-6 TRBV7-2 TGTGCCAGCAGCTTAGCTCCCCCGAGCTCCTATAATTCACCCCTCCACTTT CASSLAPPSSYNSPLHF
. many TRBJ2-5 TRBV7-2 TGTGCCAGCAGTTTGCAGGGGAGGTTAAGAGAGACCCAGTACTTC CASSLQGRLRETQYF
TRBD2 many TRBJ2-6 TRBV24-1 TGTGCCACCAGTGAGCTGACTAGCGGGGATCCTTCTGGGGCCAACGTCCTGACTTTC CATSELTSGDPSGANVLTF
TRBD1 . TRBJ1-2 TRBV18 TGTGCCAGCTCAGGCCTAACAGGGGGTTATGGCTACACCTTC CASSGLTGGYGYTF
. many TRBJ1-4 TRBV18 TGTGCCAGCTCACCACGAAGGACTGGGACAATTTACGCTAATGAAAAACTGTTTTTT CASSPRRTGTIYANEKLFF
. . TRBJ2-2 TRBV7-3 TGTGCCAGCAGCCAGTTCTACAGCCAGAGTGACACCGGGGAGCTGTTTTTT CASSQFYSQSDTGELFF
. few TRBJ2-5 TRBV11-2 TGTGCCAGCAGCTTACTGGAGCAAGAGACCCAGTACTTC CASSLLEQETQYF
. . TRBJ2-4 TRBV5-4 TGTGCCAGCAGCCCCAATGCCAAAAACATTCAGTACTTC CASSPNAKNIQYF
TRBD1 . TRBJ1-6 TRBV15 TGTGCCACCAGCAGGGCCAGGGGGGCAGGTAATTCACCCCTCCACTTT CATSRARGAGNSPLHF
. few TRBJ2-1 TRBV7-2 TGTGCCAGCAGCTTAACTCCGACCGTCGGTTACAATGAGCAGTTCTTC CASSLTPTVGYNEQFF
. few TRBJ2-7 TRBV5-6 TGTGCCAGCCAAACTCGGGGCGCCCGCCCCTACTACGAGCAGTACTTC CASQTRGARPYYEQYF
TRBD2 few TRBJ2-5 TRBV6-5 TGTGCCAGCAGTTACTGGACTAGCGGACACCAAGAGACCCAGTACTTC CASSYWTSGHQETQYF
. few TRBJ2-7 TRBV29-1 TGCAGCGTTGAACTAGATTACGAGCAGTACTTC CSVELDYEQYF
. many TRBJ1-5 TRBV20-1 TGCAGTGCTTTCACTCGTTATAGCAATCAGCCCCAGCATTTT CSAFTRYSNQPQHF